These 28 T cell receptor beta chains originate from one sample sequenced in a study of blood T cells in healthy people across ages. With a J-beta primer mix and a sample-barcoded 5' primer, a second PCR ran about 6 to 11 cycles. TCRdb passed the 5' RACE reads through MiXCR, listing each CDR3 protein once. Of around 800,000 distinct CDR3 sequences in the sample, about 55% were seen once. Sample: blood. These receptors all come from a man aged 80 or over in good health.

The table lists this clonotype with a count of one. J is TRBJ1-5 and V is TRBV12-3 or TRBV12-4; TRBD1 matches at 9 bases. The CDR3 is 16 amino acids. Trimming cost V 5 bases and J 3 bases; bases outside gene matches: 8. The CDR3 nucleotides read TGTGCCAGCAGTGCCCGGACAGGGGTCGACAATCAGCCCCAGCATTTT. It translates to CASSARTGVDNQPQHF.

J is TRBJ2-7 and V is TRBV7-3; 8 bases fit TRBD2. Judging by the DNA end, TRBJ2-5 fits better; the J call may be wrong. Germline loops: CDR1 SGHTA, CDR2 FQGTGA. This CDR3 has 16 amino acids. Here the CDR3 DNA reads TGTGCCAGCAGCTTGGGTGGCCCCGGGAGGGGAGAGACCCAGTACTTC. It codes for CASSLGGPGRGETQYF.

The genes are TRBV6-2 or TRBV6-3 and TRBJ2-1; 7 positions match TRBD1. The CDR3 extends over 15 amino acids. CDR1 and CDR2 (germline): MNHEY, SVGEGT. Losses at the gene ends were 5 bases for V and 5 bases for J; bases not matched to a gene: 9. CDR3 loop: CASSTDRSRNNEQFF. For the CDR3, the DNA is TGTGCCAGCAGTACGGACAGGAGTCGAAACAATGAGCAGTTCTTC.

The chain recombines TRBV4-1 with TRBJ2-3; unclear D gene. Germline lookup yields CDR1 MGHRA and CDR2 YSYEKL. The CDR3 contains 13 residues. The V and J ends lost 1 base and 7 bases respectively, with 9 bases between them. CDR3 in amino acids: CASSQVLGNTQYF. Written as DNA, the CDR3 is TGCGCCAGCAGCCAAGTGCTTGGGAATACGCAGTATTTT.

The chain couples TRBV14 to TRBJ1-2; D is possibly TRBD1 (5 bases). The CDR3 runs 13 residues. The germline V gene encodes CDR1 SGHDN and CDR2 FVKESK. Trimming removed 0 bases from V and 8 bases from J, with 10 bases in between. CDR3 DNA sequence: TGTGCCAGCAGCCAAGATCTAGGGACCGGCTACACCTTC. Translating gives CASSQDLGTGYTF.

This rearrangement joins TRBV5-1 to TRBJ2-1; D is possibly TRBD2 (6 bases). Trimming pared 4 bases from V and 10 bases from J, leaving 15 bases between. Germline V gene lookup returns CDR1 SGHRS and CDR2 YFSETQ. This CDR3 has 13 residues. The CDR3 DNA reads as TGCGCCAGCAGCCTGGACTGGGGAGGCGAGCAGTTCTTC. Protein sequence: CASSLDWGGEQFF.

This clonotype was detected only a few times. The chain couples TRBV20-1 to TRBJ2-7; possible D gene TRBD1, 5 bases. The CDR3 sequence is 14 residues long. Trimming took off 0 bases at V and 5 bases at J, with 14 bases between the two ends. Germline-derived CDR1 and CDR2 are DFQATT and SNEGSKA (reference sequence). CDR3 in DNA: TGCAGTGCTAGAGATTTGGCAGGGCCCCACGAGCAGTACTTC. This gives the protein CSARDLAGPHEQYF.

This clonotype turned up a few times. This chain connects TRBV29-1 to TRBJ2-1; no reliable D call. V lost 7 bases and J 7 bases, leaving 8 bases between the germline ends. Germline loops: CDR1 SQVTM, CDR2 ANQGSEA. The CDR3 consists of 10 residues. The CDR3: CSGGTNEQFF. In nucleotides, the CDR3 is TGCAGCGGAGGAACGAATGAGCAGTTCTTC.

The V call is TRBV28, the J call TRBJ1-1, with D perhaps matching TRBD1 (5 bases). CDR1 and CDR2 (germline): MDHEN, SYDVKM. CDR3 size: 16 residues. Between the trimmed V and J ends, which lost 2 bases and 0 bases, there was a span of 13 bases. The CDR3 region has the DNA TGTGCCAGCAGTTTAGGGGGGTCGATCCTGAACACTGAAGCTTTCTTT. It codes for CASSLGGSILNTEAFF.

The genes are TRBV29-1 and TRBJ2-5, with no clear D. The V end lost 4 bases, the J end lost 11 bases, and 11 bases lay between the germline ends. CDR3 size: 10 residues. Germline lookup yields CDR1 SQVTM and CDR2 ANQGSEA. The DNA of the CDR3 is TGCAGCGTTGGTGACAAGGAGCAGTACTTC. It specifies CSVGDKEQYF. Based on the CDR3 plus reference TRBV29-1 and TRBJ2-5, the full variable domain is SAVISQKPSRDICQRGTSLTIQCQVDSQVTMMFWYRQQPGQSLTLIATANQGSEATYESGFVIDKFPISRPNLTFSTLTVSNMSPEDSSIYLCSVGDKEQYFGPGTRLLVL.

V and J are TRBV24-1 and TRBJ2-1; 11 positions match TRBD2. The V gene's germline CDR1 is KGHDR and CDR2 SFDVKD. This CDR3 spans 18 amino acids. With V trimmed by 7 bases and J by 5 bases, 15 bases remained unmatched. The chain's CDR3 is CATRVRRTSGSGHNEQFF. The CDR3 region has the DNA TGTGCCACCAGGGTAAGGAGAACTAGCGGGAGTGGACACAATGAGCAGTTCTTC.

This rearrangement joins TRBV6-1 to TRBJ2-7, with TRBD1 matching over 8 bases. Germline loops: CDR1 MNHNS, CDR2 SASEGT. CDR3 length: 15 residues. V lost 6 bases and J lost 0; bases outside the gene matches: 7. CDR3: CASSDRGLNSYEQYF. The CDR3 DNA is TGTGCCAGCAGCGACAGGGGACTGAACTCCTACGAGCAGTACTTC.

The gene calls are TRBV21-1 and TRBJ2-5. TRBV21-1 is marked as a pseudogene. CDR3 length: 13 amino acids. In nucleotides, the CDR3 is TGTGCCAGCAGCAACGAAGGGTGCGAGACCCAGTACTTC. It translates to CASSNEGCETQYF.

J is TRBJ2-1 and V is TRBV2, with D uncertain. Germline V gives CDR1 SNHLY, CDR2 FYNNEI. This CDR3 is built from 14 residues. V was shortened by 7 bases and J by 5 bases, with 15 bases between the two germline ends. In DNA form, the CDR3 reads TGTGCCAGCAACATCTGGGGATCTGACAATGAGCAGTTCTTC. This codes for CASNIWGSDNEQFF.

V gene TRBV28 combines with J gene TRBJ2-5; possibly TRBD2 for D (6 bases). Near its end, the DNA agrees better with TRBJ2-7, so the J call may be wrong. This CDR3 is 13 amino acids long. The germline V gene has CDR1 MDHEN and CDR2 SYDVKM. The CDR3 nucleotides are TGTGCCAGCACGAAGACTAGTCCCTACGAGCAGTACTTC. Protein product: CASTKTSPYEQYF.

The chain employs TRBV10-3 and TRBJ2-7; 7 nucleotides align to TRBD2. The CDR3 is 12 residues long. V lost 11 bases and J lost 5; bases outside the gene matches: 9. Germline loops: CDR1 ENHRY, CDR2 SYGVKD. Here the CDR3 reads CAQGGVSDEQYF. The CDR3 region has the DNA TGTGCCCAGGGAGGGGTGTCCGACGAGCAGTACTTC.

This clonotype was seen more than once but under ten times. V gene TRBV20-1 combines with J gene TRBJ2-1; D might be TRBD2 (6 bases). This CDR3 has 13 amino acids. The V gene lost 6 bases and the J gene lost 5 bases, with 14 bases spanning the gap. The germline gives CDR1 DFQATT, CDR2 SNEGSKA (reference sequence). The CDR3 spells CSALGGFDNEQFF. The DNA of the CDR3 is TGCAGTGCGTTAGGAGGGTTTGACAATGAGCAGTTCTTC.

The rearrangement uses TRBV21-1 and TRBJ2-7. TRBV21-1 is a pseudogene segment. This CDR3 contains 14 residues. The CDR3 nucleotides read TGTGCCAGCAGCAAAAGGCAGTCCTCCTACGAGCAGTACTTC. This codes for CASSKRQSSYEQYF.

This clonotype was seen a handful of times. This CDR3 reads CASSLQGQGSNEQFF. The CDR3 coding sequence is TGTGCCAGCAGTTTGCAGGGTCAGGGAAGCAATGAGCAGTTCTTC. V is TRBV27 and J is TRBJ2-1, with D perhaps TRBD1 (5 bases). Deletions cut 3 bases from V and 6 bases from J, with 15 bases between. This CDR3 is 15 amino acids long. Germline CDR1 and CDR2: MNHEY and SMNVEV (reference sequence).

V and J are TRBV27 and TRBJ2-7, with D possibly being TRBD1 or TRBD2 (5 bases each). This CDR3 is 13 amino acids long. Germline V gene data show CDR1 as MNHEY and CDR2 as SMNVEV (reference sequence). V was shortened by 4 bases and J by 3 bases, with 10 bases between the two germline ends. CDR3 amino acids: CASSSWDGYEQYF. The CDR3 DNA reads as TGTGCCAGCAGTTCATGGGACGGCTACGAGCAGTACTTC.

This rearrangement joins TRBV5-4 to TRBJ2-6, with TRBD2 matching over 8 bases. The CDR3 has 17 amino acids. Germline V CDR1 and CDR2: SGHNT, YYREEE (reference sequence). V was pared by 2 bases and J by 2 bases, with 6 bases of the junction left unmatched. The chain's CDR3 is CASSFRRGGAGANVLTF. CDR3 nucleotide sequence: TGTGCCAGCAGCTTTCGCCGGGGGGGCGCTGGGGCCAACGTCCTGACTTTC.

The chain recombines TRBV5-1 with TRBJ1-2; D may be TRBD1 (5 bases). V lost 5 bases to trimming and J lost 5 bases, with 16 bases between them. The CDR3 is made up of 14 amino acids. Germline CDR1 SGHRS, CDR2 YFSETQ. The CDR3 loop reads CASRDPGRSYGYTF. CDR3 coding DNA: TGCGCCAGCAGGGATCCGGGACGGTCTTATGGCTACACCTTC.

This clonotype was detected a few times. V gene TRBV20-1 combines with J gene TRBJ2-7; unclear D gene. Germline CDR1 reads DFQATT; CDR2 reads SNEGSKA (reference sequence). V was cut by 6 bases and J by 3 bases, with 9 bases left in between. This CDR3 has 11 amino acids. In DNA, the CDR3 is TGCAGTGCGAGTCATATCTACGAGCAGTACTTC. Protein sequence: CSASHIYEQYF.

The chain combines TRBV5-1 with TRBJ2-7; D possibly corresponds to TRBD2 (6 bases). The CDR3 runs 13 residues. In germline, CDR1 is SGHRS, CDR2 YFSETQ. Trimming pared 3 bases from V and 3 bases from J, leaving 10 bases between. This CDR3 reads CASSSDSGYEQYF. The CDR3 DNA follows: TGCGCCAGCAGCTCGGATAGCGGCTACGAGCAGTACTTC.

This chain uses TRBV28 with TRBJ1-5, with 7 bases fitting TRBD1. The V gene's germline CDR1 is MDHEN and CDR2 SYDVKM. The trim removed 5 bases at V and 4 bases at J, leaving 5 bases unmatched. The CDR3 is 14 amino acids. CDR3 nucleotide sequence: TGTGCCAGCAGTGGGGGGACAGCTAATCAGCCCCAGCATTTT. Translation gives CASSGGTANQPQHF. Complete variable domain (other parts from reference TRBV28 and TRBJ1-5): DVKVTQSSRYLVKRTGEKVFLECVQDMDHENMFWYRQDPGLGLRLIYFSYDVKMKEKGDIPEGYSVSREKKERFSLILESASTNQTSMYLCASSGGTANQPQHFGDGTRLSIL.

The rearrangement uses TRBV19 and TRBJ2-1; D is undetermined. The germline V gene has CDR1 LNHDA and CDR2 SQIVND (reference sequence). Trimming stripped 7 bases from V and 4 bases from J, with 11 bases between. The CDR3 totals 13 residues. The DNA of the CDR3 is TGTGCCAGTACCTCCTCCGAGTACAATGAGCAGTTCTTC. Residues: CASTSSEYNEQFF.

The genes are TRBV27 and TRBJ1-6; 11 bases fit TRBD1. CDR3 size: 16 residues. V was pared by 6 bases and J by 9 bases, with 10 bases of the junction left unmatched. Per the germline V gene, CDR1 is MNHEY and CDR2 is SMNVEV (reference sequence). CDR3 sequence (DNA): TGTGCCAGCAGATTAAAACCGGGACAGGGGGGTTCACCCCTCCACTTT. Translation gives CASRLKPGQGGSPLHF.

This rearrangement joins TRBV6-6 to TRBJ2-1, with a weak D call TRBD2 (7 bases). V lost 10 bases to trimming and J lost 6 bases, with 16 bases between them. The V gene's germline CDR1 is MNHNY and CDR2 SVGAGI (reference sequence). This CDR3 spans 13 amino acids. The CDR3 nucleotides read TGTGCCATCCGGGTGGGGGGGCCCAATGAGCAGTTCTTC. This sequence encodes CAIRVGGPNEQFF.